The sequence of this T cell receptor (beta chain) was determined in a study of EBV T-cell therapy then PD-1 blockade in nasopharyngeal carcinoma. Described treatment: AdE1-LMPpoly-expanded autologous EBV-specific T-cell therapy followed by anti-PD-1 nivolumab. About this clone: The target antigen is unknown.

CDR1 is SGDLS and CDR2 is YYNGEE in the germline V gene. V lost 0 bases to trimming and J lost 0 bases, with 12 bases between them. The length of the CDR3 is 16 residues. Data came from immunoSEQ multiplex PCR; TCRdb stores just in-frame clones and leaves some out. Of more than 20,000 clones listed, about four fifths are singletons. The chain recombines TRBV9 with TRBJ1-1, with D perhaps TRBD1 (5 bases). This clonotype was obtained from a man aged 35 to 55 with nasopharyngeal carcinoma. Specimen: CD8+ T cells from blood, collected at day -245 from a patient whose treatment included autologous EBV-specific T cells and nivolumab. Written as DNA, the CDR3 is TGTGCCAGCAGCGTAGGGGCAGGACATATGAACACTGAAGCTTTCTTT. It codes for CASSVGAGHMNTEAFF.